This T cell receptor beta chain is drawn from a study of blood T cells in healthy people across ages. As for the study in general: There was about one barcoded beta molecule captured by template switching per two T cells.

The study, taken as a whole, reports: The recorded TCR beta diversity per million T cells decreased in a roughly linear manner with age.

Per-sample PBMC isolation yielded at least 6.5 million cells. With a J-beta primer mix and a sample-barcoded 5' primer, a second PCR ran about 7 to 12 cycles. TCRdb recomputed calls from the 5' RACE reads with MiXCR, one row per CDR3 protein. Of over 750,000 distinct CDR3 sequences listed, roughly 25% were seen once; the top ten hold roughly a tenth. Trimming took off 4 bases at V and 9 bases at J, with 13 bases between the two ends. This CDR3 is 13 amino acids long. Looked up from germline, CDR1 is MGHRA and CDR2 is YSYEKL. This clonotype has a handful of counts. Its matching antigen is unknown. These data were also reused for a study on T cells of mothers and their children. That source reports: For the second PCR, the M1S primer put in sample barcodes and 2-4 random nucleotides.

The chain recombines TRBV4-1 with TRBJ2-1, with a possible D match to TRBD1 (6 bases). The sequenced sample consisted of blood. This TCR derives from a boy aged 5-17 years in good health. As DNA, the CDR3 is TGCGCCAGCAGCCTGGACAGTTATATTGAGCAGTTCTTC. Translated: CASSLDSYIEQFF.